This TCR beta chain was recorded in a study of blood T cell repertoires in COVID-19. V was shortened by 3 bases and J by 4 bases, with 12 bases between the two germline ends. CDR3 length: 15 residues. CDR1 is LNHDA, CDR2 SQIVND, per germline (reference sequence). Participant-given clinical history determined each cohort assignment. Those designated as exposed participants met a COVID-19 case within 2 weeks before study entry. Authors' processing steps: How many nucleated cells were present was estimated from reference gene primer amplification. Repertoires were generated with immunoSEQ multiplex PCR, while TCRdb's copy carries only in-frame clones and drops some. The V and J calls and clone size are taken from that table; D and trimming were inferred from the DNA. The table has some 270,000 clones, around nine tenths seen once; the top ten hold over 3%.

Sequencing used PBMCs or T cells enriched from blood (not recorded which). This receptor was identified in a woman between 40 and 50 years old who had been exposed to COVID-19. The chain recombines TRBV19 with TRBJ2-2; possibly TRBD1 for D (5 bases). The CDR3 DNA follows: TGTGCCAGTAGTATGGTGACAGCCTTCACCGGGGAGCTGTTTTTT. It specifies CASSMVTAFTGELFF.